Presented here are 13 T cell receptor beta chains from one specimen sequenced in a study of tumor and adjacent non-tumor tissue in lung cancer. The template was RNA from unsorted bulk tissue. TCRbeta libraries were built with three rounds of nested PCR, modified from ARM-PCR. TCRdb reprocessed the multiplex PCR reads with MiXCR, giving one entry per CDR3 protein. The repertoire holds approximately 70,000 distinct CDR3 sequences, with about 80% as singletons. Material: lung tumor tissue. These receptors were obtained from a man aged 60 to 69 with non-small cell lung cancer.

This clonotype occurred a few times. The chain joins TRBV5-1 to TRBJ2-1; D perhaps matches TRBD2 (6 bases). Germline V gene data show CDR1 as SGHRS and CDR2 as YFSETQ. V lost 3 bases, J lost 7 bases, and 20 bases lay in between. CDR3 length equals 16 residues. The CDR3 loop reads CASSSTEVRGSNEQFF. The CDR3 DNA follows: TGCGCCAGCAGCTCGACAGAGGTCCGGGGGAGTAATGAGCAGTTCTTC.

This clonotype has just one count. The CDR3 nucleotides are TGTGCCAGCAGTTACTTGAGGCGGGAGACAGACGGGCAGTACTTC. This sequence encodes CASSYLRRETDGQYF. The V and J genes are TRBV6-5 and TRBJ2-7, with TRBD2 matching 7 bases. Trimming at V came to 1 base and at J to 9 bases, leaving 12 bases not matched to a gene. CDR3 length equals 15 residues. The germline V gene has CDR1 MNHEY and CDR2 SVGAGI.

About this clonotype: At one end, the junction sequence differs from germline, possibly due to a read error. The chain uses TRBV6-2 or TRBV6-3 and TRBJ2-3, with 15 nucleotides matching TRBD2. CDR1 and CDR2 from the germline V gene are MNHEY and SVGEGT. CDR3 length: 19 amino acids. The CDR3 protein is CSSSNQPGLAGGYTDTQYF. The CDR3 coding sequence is TGTTCCAGCAGTAACCAGCCGGGACTAGCGGGGGGATACACAGATACGCAGTATTTT.

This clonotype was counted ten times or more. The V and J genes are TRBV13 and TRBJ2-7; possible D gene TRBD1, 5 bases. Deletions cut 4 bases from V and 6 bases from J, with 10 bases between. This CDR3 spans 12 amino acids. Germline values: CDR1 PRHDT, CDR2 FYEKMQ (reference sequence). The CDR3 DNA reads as TGTGCCAGCAGCTCGCAGGGCTCCGAGCAGTACTTC. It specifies CASSSQGSEQYF.

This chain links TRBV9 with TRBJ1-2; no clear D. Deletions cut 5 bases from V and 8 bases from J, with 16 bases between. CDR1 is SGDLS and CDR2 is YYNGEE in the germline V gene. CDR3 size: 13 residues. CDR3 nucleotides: TGTGCCAGCAGAGTCGGTGGTGTTGGAGGCTACACCTTC. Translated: CASRVGGVGGYTF.

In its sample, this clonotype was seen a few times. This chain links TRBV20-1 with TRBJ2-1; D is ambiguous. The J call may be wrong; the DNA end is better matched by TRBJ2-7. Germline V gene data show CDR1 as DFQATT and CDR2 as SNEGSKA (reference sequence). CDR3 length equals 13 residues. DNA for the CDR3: TGCAGTGCTCGTGATTTACCCTACAATGAGCAGTACTTC. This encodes CSARDLPYNEQYF.

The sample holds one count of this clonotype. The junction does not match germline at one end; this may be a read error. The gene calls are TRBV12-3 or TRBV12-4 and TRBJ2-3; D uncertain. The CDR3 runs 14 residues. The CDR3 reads CASSLVHGADTQYF. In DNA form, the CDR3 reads TGTGCCAGCAGTTTAGTCCATGGTGCAGATACACAGTATTTT.

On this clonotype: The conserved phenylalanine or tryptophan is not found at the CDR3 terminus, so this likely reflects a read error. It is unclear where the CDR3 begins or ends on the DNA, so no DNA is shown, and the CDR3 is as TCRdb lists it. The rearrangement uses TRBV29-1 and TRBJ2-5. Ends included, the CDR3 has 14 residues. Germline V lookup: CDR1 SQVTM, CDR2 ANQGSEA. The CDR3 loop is CSASHSYRQEAHYI.

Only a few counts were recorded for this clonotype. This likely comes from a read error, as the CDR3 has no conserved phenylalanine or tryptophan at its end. CDR3 nucleotides: TGCAGTGCTTCCCACTGCGGGAGAACCTACAATGAGCAGTTCCTC. It encodes CSASHCGRTYNEQFL. The V gene is TRBV20-1, the J gene TRBJ2-1; 7 nucleotides agree with TRBD2. V lost 5 bases and J lost 2; bases outside the gene matches: 9. CDR1 DFQATT and CDR2 SNEGSKA come from the germline V gene (reference sequence). This CDR3 has 15 residues.

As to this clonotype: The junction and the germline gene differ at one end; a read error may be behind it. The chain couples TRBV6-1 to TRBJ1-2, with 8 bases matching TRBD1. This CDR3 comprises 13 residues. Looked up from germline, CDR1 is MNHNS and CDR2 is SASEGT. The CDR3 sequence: CVSSYETGDGYTF. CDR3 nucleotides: TGTGTCAGCAGTTACGAGACAGGGGATGGTTACACCTTC.

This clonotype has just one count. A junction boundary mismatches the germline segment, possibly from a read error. CDR3 residues: CSARESGIVSYEQIF. For the CDR3, the DNA is TGCAGTGCTAGAGAAAGCGGGATAGTGTCCTACGAGCAGATCTTC. This sequence joins TRBV20-1 and TRBJ2-7; 7 nucleotides agree with TRBD2. Germline-derived CDR1 and CDR2 are DFQATT and SNEGSKA (reference sequence). The length of the CDR3 is 15 residues.

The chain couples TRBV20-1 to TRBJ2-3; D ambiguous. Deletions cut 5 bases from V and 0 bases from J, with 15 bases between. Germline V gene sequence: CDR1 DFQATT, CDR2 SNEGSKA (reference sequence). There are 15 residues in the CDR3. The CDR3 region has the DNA TGCAGTGCTCGAGCTTCGCAGAAGAGCACAGATACGCAGTATTTT. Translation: CSARASQKSTDTQYF.

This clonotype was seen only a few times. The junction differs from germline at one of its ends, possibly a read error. The CDR3: CASSLGGVRDTQYF. The DNA of the CDR3 is TGTGCCAGCAGCTTGGGCGGCGTTCGGGATACTCAGTATTTT. The chain joins TRBV5-5 to TRBJ2-3; a weak D match, TRBD2 (5 bases). This CDR3 is built from 14 residues. CDR1 and CDR2 from the germline V gene are SGHKS and YYEKEE (reference sequence).